This entry describes one T cell receptor (beta chain). Assay: immunoSEQ multiplex PCR; the TCRdb copy retains only in-frame clones and omits some. Among approximately 100,000 clones listed, 90% to 95% were seen once. The data are from a study of T cell changes during pregnancy in multiple sclerosis. Germline V lookup: CDR1 SGHRS, CDR2 YFSETQ. Trimming cost V 0 bases and J 5 bases, with 12 bases left between them. The CDR3 contains 15 residues. The sequences come from peripheral blood, collected in the second trimester of pregnancy. V usage is TRBV5-1 and J usage is TRBJ1-5; D may be TRBD1 (5 bases). This receptor was taken from a female donor with multiple sclerosis, enrolled in a pregnancy study. The CDR3 DNA reads as TGCGCCAGCAGCTTGGATGGGGCCAGGGATCAGCCCCAGCATTTT. As protein: CASSLDGARDQPQHF.